This T cell receptor (beta chain) was obtained from a study of blood T cell repertoires in COVID-19. In assigning cohorts, the study relied on participant-reported clinical history. The trim removed 7 bases at V and 8 bases at J, leaving 10 bases unmatched. Per germline, CDR1 LGHDT and CDR2 YNNKEL (reference sequence). CDR3 size: 13 residues. The count of this clone is one. Clones were read by immunoSEQ multiplex PCR, and TCRdb kept only the in-frame ones, dropping some. The sample yields over 300,000 clones, around 86% seen once. The TCR sequence derives from a woman aged 18-29 years who had recovered from COVID-19. The sequenced sample consisted of PBMCs or T cells enriched from blood (not recorded which). The J gene is TRBJ1-1, the V gene TRBV3-1 (or the pseudogene TRBV3-2), with TRBD1 matching 7 bases. This CDR3 is CASNYRGEGEAFF. The CDR3, as DNA: TGTGCCAGCAATTACAGGGGTGAAGGGGAAGCTTTCTTT.